The 8 T cell receptor beta chains given below trace back to one sample, sequenced in a study of T cells in Graves' hyperthyroidism and ophthalmopathy. RNA transcripts served as the template for amplifying TCR beta CDR3 regions. Carried out on the TCR CDR3, a first-round RT-PCR used the HTBI primer set. TCRdb reanalysed the multiplex PCR reads using MiXCR and keeps one entry per CDR3 protein. The data show under 250,000 distinct CDR3 sequences, almost 25% seen once. Sequences were obtained from blood. All receptors derive from a woman aged 40 to 55 with Graves' ophthalmopathy.

This clonotype was seen ten or more times. V is TRBV5-1 and J is TRBJ2-5; 12 bases match TRBD1. The CDR3 is 16 amino acids. Trimming cost V 4 bases and J 5 bases; bases outside gene matches: 9. The germline gives CDR1 SGHRS, CDR2 YFSETQ. The DNA for the CDR3 is TGCGCCAGCAGCCCCGGGGGACAGGGGGCCTGGGAGACCCAGTACTTC. It encodes CASSPGGQGAWETQYF.

This clonotype occurred a few times. The chain joins TRBV6-2 or TRBV6-3 to TRBJ2-7; D remains unclear. Trimming left V 0 bases short and J 6 bases short, with 6 bases between. The CDR3 spans 12 residues. Germline V gives CDR1 MNHEY, CDR2 SVGEGT. The DNA for the CDR3 is TGTGCCAGCAGTTACTCGACACGCGAGCAGTACTTC. Translated, it gives CASSYSTREQYF.

This clonotype was counted between two and nine times. It may be a read error: a sequence one base away is much more abundant. This sequence joins TRBV20-1 and TRBJ1-2; D not resolved. The CDR3 consists of 13 residues. With 7 bases removed from V and 1 base from J, the gap between germline ends came to 13 bases. In germline, CDR1 is DFQATT, CDR2 SNEGSKA (reference sequence). CDR3 sequence: CSVYHDGNYGYTF. The CDR3 DNA sequence: TGCAGTGTCTACCACGACGGTAACTATGGCTACACCTTC.

This clonotype was seen at least ten times. V is TRBV29-1 and J is TRBJ1-1, with 11 nucleotides matching TRBD1. J gave up 4 bases and V 5 bases, and 3 bases lay outside the gene matches. CDR1 is SQVTM, CDR2 ANQGSEA, per germline. This CDR3 spans 13 amino acids. DNA of the CDR3: TGCAGCGTTCTCGGGACAGGGGGCACTGAAGCTTTCTTT. It yields the protein CSVLGTGGTEAFF.

This clonotype was counted ten times or more. This chain links TRBV6-5 with TRBJ2-7; TRBD2 matches 13 bases. This CDR3 comprises 15 residues. The germline CDR1 and CDR2 sequences are MNHEY and SVGAGI. With V trimmed by 4 bases and J by 5 bases, 5 bases remained unmatched. Written as DNA, the CDR3 is TGTGCCAGCAGTTCCGCTGGACTAGCGGGAGACGAGCAGTACTTC. Protein: CASSSAGLAGDEQYF.

This clonotype was seen once. For the CDR3, the DNA is TGTGCCAGCAGTTCGCGGGAGGATCCCTACGAGCAGTACTTC. Amino acids: CASSSREDPYEQYF. The V and J genes are TRBV6-2 or TRBV6-3 and TRBJ2-7, with TRBD2 identical over 8 bases. The CDR3 spans 14 residues. V trimming: 4 bases; J trimming: 2 bases; junction bases outside the gene matches: 4. Germline CDR1 and CDR2: MNHEY and SVGEGT.

This clonotype has at least ten counts. This chain links TRBV27 with TRBJ1-3; the D gene is possibly TRBD1 (5 bases). The V gene's germline CDR1 is MNHEY and CDR2 SMNVEV (reference sequence). The V and J ends lost 2 bases and 2 bases respectively, with 19 bases between them. CDR3 length: 18 amino acids. The CDR3 bases are TGTGCCAGCAGTTTAATCGGTGCCGCAGGGAAGGCTGGAAACACCATATATTTT. Amino acids: CASSLIGAAGKAGNTIYF.

This clonotype came up many times. The chain has TRBV28 and TRBJ2-7; TRBD2 might be the D (6 bases). Germline CDR1 MDHEN, CDR2 SYDVKM. The CDR3 is 12 residues long. V lost 7 bases and J lost 7, with 14 bases in between. In nucleotides, the CDR3 is TGTGCCAGCAAAGAGGAGGGACCAGAGCAGTACTTC. Translation gives CASKEEGPEQYF.